This TCR beta chain was documented in a study of CD8+ T cells in alopecia areata. Across the whole study: Treated patients were given oral tofacitinib, which was dosed at 5 to 10 mg twice daily.

After isolation, RNA underwent reverse transcription to generate cDNA as the sequencing template. Repertoires were generated with immunoSEQ multiplex PCR, while TCRdb's copy carries only in-frame clones and drops some. The sample has hundreds of thousands of clones; approximately 61% are singletons. CDR3 length: 15 residues. After removal of 6 bases from V and 0 bases from J, the junction contained 8 bases not matched to a gene. CDR1 is KGHSH, CDR2 LQKENI, per germline. In the case of this clone: The antigen remains unidentified.

Individuals with alopecia areata gave both lesional scalp punch biopsies and peripheral blood for collection. Study findings and constraints: When scalp samples are sequenced, resident alphabeta T cells of normal skin are also captured.

The TCR originated in a human donor with alopecia areata. Sequenced here: CD4+ T cells sorted from blood, sampled at week 0. The V call is TRBV18, the J call TRBJ2-7; TRBD1 agrees at 7 bases. CDR3 bases: TGTGCCAGCTCGTCCGGGGCAGGGGGCTCCTACGAGCAGTACTTC. This codes for CASSSGAGGSYEQYF.